Listed below are T cell receptor beta chains from one sample, sequenced in a study of CD8 T cells in ankylosing spondylitis. From the 5' RACE reads, TCRdb called clonotypes with MiXCR, one entry per CDR3 protein. The repertoire holds approximately 60,000 distinct CDR3 sequences, with more than 5.5% as singletons. The sequenced sample consisted of synovial fluid, either unsorted or a sorted T cell fraction (not recorded which). These TCRs come from a male donor with ankylosing spondylitis. Each CDR3 is given with its conserved first and last residue. The D gene is left open where the match is weak. Some rows mark clone size as missing; the rest say once, few, many or name a class of expanded clone.

V	D	J	length	size	CDR3	DNA
TRBV18	-	TRBJ2-3	16	few	CASSPPGQPSTDTQYF	TGTGCCAGCTCACCGCCCGGACAGCCTAGCACAGATACGCAGTATTTT
TRBV6-5	-	TRBJ2-1	14	many	CASSYSRVYNEQFF	TGTGCCAGCAGTTATTCGCGGGTATACAATGAGCAGTTCTTC
TRBV6-1	-	TRBJ2-1	13	-	CASSEQSLIEQFF	TGTGCCAGCAGTGAACAAAGTCTGATCGAGCAGTTCTTC
TRBV18	TRBD2	TRBJ2-7	16	many	CASSSSGRGFSYEQYF	TGTGCCAGCTCGTCTAGCGGGAGAGGGTTCTCCTACGAGCAGTACTTC
TRBV5-1	-	TRBJ2-7	15	few	CASSLGGGLSYEQYF	TGCGCCAGCAGCTTGGGGGGTGGCCTCTCCTACGAGCAGTACTTC
TRBV7-6	-	TRBJ2-1	13	many	CASSRDRYNEQFF	TGTGCCAGCAGCCGCGACAGATACAATGAGCAGTTCTTC
TRBV12-3/TRBV12-4	-	TRBJ1-6	16	many	CASSLGPTGLGSPLHF	TGTGCCAGCAGTTTAGGGCCTACAGGGCTCGGTTCACCCCTCCACTTT
TRBV6-1	-	TRBJ2-7	14	few	CASKAQDGTYEQYF	TGTGCCAGCAAGGCACAGGATGGAACCTACGAGCAGTACTTC
TRBV28	-	TRBJ2-7	15	many	CASSLISGRTYEQYF	TGTGCCAGCAGTTTAATTTCGGGGCGGACCTACGAGCAGTACTTC
TRBV7-8	-	TRBJ1-2	16	many	CASTYRGAYEGYGYTF	TGTGCCAGCACCTATAGGGGAGCCTATGAAGGCTATGGCTACACCTTC
TRBV29-1	-	TRBJ1-4	11	medium-sized	CVCGGPEKLFF	TGCGTGTGTGGGGGTCCGGAAAAACTGTTTTTT
TRBV25-1	TRBD2	TRBJ2-5	14	many	CASIGGLARETQYF	TGTGCCAGCATCGGGGGACTAGCAAGGGAGACCCAGTACTTC
TRBV4-3	-	TRBJ2-5	15	few	CASSQVFGLEETQYF	TGCGCCAGCAGCCAAGTCTTTGGGCTGGAAGAGACCCAGTACTTC
TRBV6-2/TRBV6-3	TRBD1	TRBJ2-3	15	few	CASSYGTGFTDTQYF	TGTGCCAGCAGTTACGGGACAGGTTTCACAGATACGCAGTATTTT
TRBV7-2	-	TRBJ2-3	14	-	CASSLVTGTDTQYF	TGTGCCAGCAGCTTAGTAACGGGCACAGATACGCAGTATTTT
TRBV20-1	TRBD2	TRBJ2-3	15	many	CSASGFSGTWDTQYF	TGCAGTGCTAGTGGTTTTAGCGGGACCTGGGATACGCAGTATTTT
TRBV5-5	TRBD2	TRBJ2-1	16	many	CASSSSTGLVYNEQFF	TGTGCCAGCAGCTCTTCTACGGGACTAGTTTACAATGAGCAGTTCTTC
TRBV7-3	TRBD2	TRBJ2-1	15	many	CASSLNPSGRWEQFF	TGTGCCAGCAGCTTAAATCCTAGCGGGAGGTGGGAGCAGTTCTTC
TRBV5-5	-	TRBJ1-2	16	many	CASSFLVDRPLYGYTF	TGTGCCAGCAGCTTTCTAGTGGACAGACCCCTTTATGGCTACACCTTC
TRBV20-1	TRBD1	TRBJ1-1	14	-	CSARLNRGGSEAFF	TGCAGTGCTAGACTTAACAGGGGTGGCTCTGAAGCTTTCTTT
TRBV30	TRBD1	TRBJ1-1	17	many	CAWGDEQGPGMNTEAFF	TGTGCCTGGGGCGACGAACAGGGGCCGGGGATGAACACTGAAGCTTTCTTT
TRBV7-3	-	TRBJ2-2	14	many	CASSYQRNTGELFF	TGTGCCAGCAGCTACCAGCGGAACACCGGGGAGCTGTTTTTT
TRBV4-1	-	TRBJ2-1	14	few	CASSHGPTPTEQFF	TGCGCCAGCAGCCATGGTCCTACCCCCACTGAGCAGTTCTTC
TRBV5-1	-	TRBJ1-2	14	-	CASSASQDPRGYTF	TGCGCCAGCAGCGCCTCACAGGACCCCCGCGGCTACACCTTC
TRBV3-1	-	TRBJ2-3	12	-	CASSQDPDTQYF	TGTGCCAGCAGCCAAGATCCAGATACGCAGTATTTT
TRBV24-1	-	TRBJ2-2	13	many	CATSGVGGGELFF	TGTGCCACCAGTGGAGTAGGAGGCGGGGAGCTGTTTTTT
TRBV20-1	-	TRBJ2-2	16	many	CSASGASGGPAGELFF	TGCAGTGCTTCCGGGGCCTCGGGCGGTCCGGCCGGGGAGCTGTTTTTT
TRBV12-3/TRBV12-4	-	TRBJ2-4	16	few	CASRPGDGLAKNIQYF	TGTGCCAGCAGGCCCGGGGACGGACTAGCCAAAAACATTCAGTACTTC
TRBV27	TRBD1	TRBJ2-7	15	many	CASSPRTGGAYEQYF	TGTGCCAGCAGTCCCCGGACAGGGGGGGCCTACGAGCAGTACTTC
TRBV29-1	TRBD1	TRBJ2-2	15	many	CSVLGQGRVSGELFF	TGCAGCGTTCTGGGACAGGGCAGGGTATCCGGGGAGCTGTTTTTT
TRBV4-3	-	TRBJ1-2	16	-	CASSQDWSGLHYGYTF	TGCGCCAGCAGCCAAGATTGGTCAGGACTCCACTATGGCTACACCTTC
TRBV24-1	TRBD2	TRBJ2-1	14	-	CATSGPSGVKEQFF	TGTGCCACCAGTGGGCCTAGCGGGGTCAAGGAGCAGTTCTTC
TRBV3-1	-	TRBJ2-1	18	-	CTCSRSQIPGQRGNEQFF	TGTACCTGCAGTCGTAGCCAAATCCCGGGACAAAGGGGCAATGAGCAGTTCTTC
TRBV5-1	-	TRBJ2-3	16	many	CASSLAFQGRTDTQYF	TGCGCCAGCAGCTTGGCCTTTCAGGGGCGAACAGATACGCAGTATTTT
TRBV2	-	TRBJ2-5	14	many	CASSVVQPQETQYF	TGTGCCAGCAGTGTCGTTCAGCCCCAAGAGACCCAGTACTTC
TRBV5-1	-	TRBJ1-2	16	-	CASRGWGQKNNYGYTF	TGCGCCAGCAGAGGTTGGGGTCAGAAGAATAACTATGGCTACACCTTC
TRBV28	-	TRBJ1-5	14	many	CASSSTEAGQPQHF	TGTGCCAGCAGCTCTACGGAGGCGGGTCAGCCCCAGCATTTT
TRBV5-1	-	TRBJ1-6	14	-	CASSLVAANSPLHF	TGCGCCAGCAGCTTGGTTGCAGCGAATTCACCCCTCCACTTT